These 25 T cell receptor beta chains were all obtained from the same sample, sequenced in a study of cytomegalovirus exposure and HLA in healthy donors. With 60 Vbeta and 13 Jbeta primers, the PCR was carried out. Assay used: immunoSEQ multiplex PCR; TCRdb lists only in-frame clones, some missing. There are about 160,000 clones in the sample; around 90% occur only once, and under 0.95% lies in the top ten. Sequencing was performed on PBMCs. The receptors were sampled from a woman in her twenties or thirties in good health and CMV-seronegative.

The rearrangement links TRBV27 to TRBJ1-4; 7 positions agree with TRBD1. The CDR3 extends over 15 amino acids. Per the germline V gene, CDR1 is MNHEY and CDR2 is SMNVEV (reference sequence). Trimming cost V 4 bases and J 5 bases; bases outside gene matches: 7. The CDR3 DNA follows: TGTGCCAGCAGTTCGAGGACAGGAACCAATGAAAAACTGTTTTTT. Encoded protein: CASSSRTGTNEKLFF.

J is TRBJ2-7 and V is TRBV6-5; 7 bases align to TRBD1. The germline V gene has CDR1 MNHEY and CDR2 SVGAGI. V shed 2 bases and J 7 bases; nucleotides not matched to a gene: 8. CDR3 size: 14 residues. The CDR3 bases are TGTGCCAGCAGTTACCGGGACAGCCTCTTGGAGCAGTACTTC. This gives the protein CASSYRDSLLEQYF.

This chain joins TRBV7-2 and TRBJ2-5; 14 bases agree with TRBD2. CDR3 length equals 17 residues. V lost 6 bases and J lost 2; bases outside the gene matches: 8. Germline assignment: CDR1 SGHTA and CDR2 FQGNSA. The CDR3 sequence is CASSFGLAGGLQETQYF. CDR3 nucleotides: TGTGCCAGCAGTTTTGGACTAGCGGGGGGATTACAAGAGACCCAGTACTTC.

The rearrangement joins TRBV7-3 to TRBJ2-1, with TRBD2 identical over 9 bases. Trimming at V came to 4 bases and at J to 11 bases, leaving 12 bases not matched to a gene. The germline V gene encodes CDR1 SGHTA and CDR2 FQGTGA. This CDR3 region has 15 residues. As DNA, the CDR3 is TGTGCCAGCAGCTCCGGGGTGGCTAGCGGGGTACAGCAGTTCTTC. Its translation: CASSSGVASGVQQFF.

The CDR3 protein is CASSHEETQYF. Here the CDR3 DNA reads TGCGCCAGCAGCCATGAGGAGACCCAGTACTTC. The gene calls are TRBV4-1 and TRBJ2-5; D unresolved. Trimming removed 3 bases from V and 5 bases from J, with 4 bases in between. Germline lookup yields CDR1 MGHRA and CDR2 YSYEKL. There are 11 residues in the CDR3.

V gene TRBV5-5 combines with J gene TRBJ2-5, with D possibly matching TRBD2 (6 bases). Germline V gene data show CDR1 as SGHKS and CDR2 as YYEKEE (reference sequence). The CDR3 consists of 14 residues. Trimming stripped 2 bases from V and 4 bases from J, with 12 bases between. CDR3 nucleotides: TGTGCCAGCAGCTTCGGGGGAACGGGAGAGACCCAGTACTTC. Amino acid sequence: CASSFGGTGETQYF.

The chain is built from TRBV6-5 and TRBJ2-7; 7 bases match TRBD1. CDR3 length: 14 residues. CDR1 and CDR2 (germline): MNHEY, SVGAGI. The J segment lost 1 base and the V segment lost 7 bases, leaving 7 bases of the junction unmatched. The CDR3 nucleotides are TGTGCCAGCACCCCCGGGACAGTTTCCTACGAGCAGTACTTC. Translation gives CASTPGTVSYEQYF.

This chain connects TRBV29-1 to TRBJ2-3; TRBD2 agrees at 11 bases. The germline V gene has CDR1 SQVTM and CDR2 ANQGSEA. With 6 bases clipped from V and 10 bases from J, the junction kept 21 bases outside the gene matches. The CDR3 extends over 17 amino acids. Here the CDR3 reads CSVSGTSGPTGAYSQYF. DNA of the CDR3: TGCAGCGTCTCCGGGACTAGCGGTCCCACCGGGGCCTATTCGCAGTATTTT.

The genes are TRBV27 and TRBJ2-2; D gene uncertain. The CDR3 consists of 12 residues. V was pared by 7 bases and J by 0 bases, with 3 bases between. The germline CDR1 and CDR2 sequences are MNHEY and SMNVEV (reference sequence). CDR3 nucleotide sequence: TGTGCCAGCACCACGAACACCGGGGAGCTGTTTTTT. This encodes CASTTNTGELFF.

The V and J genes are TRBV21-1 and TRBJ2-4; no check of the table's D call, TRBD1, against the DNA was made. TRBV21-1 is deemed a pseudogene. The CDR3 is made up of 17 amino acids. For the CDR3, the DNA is TGTGCCAGCAGCAAAGCGCTGGGACATATAGCCAAAAACATTCAGTACTTC. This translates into CASSKALGHIAKNIQYF.

The CDR3 DNA is TGTGCCAGCAGCTTGGACCCCAGCTCCTACAATGAGCAGTTCTTC. Translating it yields CASSLDPSSYNEQFF. The chain has TRBV5-6 and TRBJ2-1; D gene uncertain. The germline V gene encodes CDR1 SGHDT and CDR2 YYEEEE. Trimming left V 0 bases short and J 0 bases short, with 7 bases between. CDR3 length equals 15 residues.

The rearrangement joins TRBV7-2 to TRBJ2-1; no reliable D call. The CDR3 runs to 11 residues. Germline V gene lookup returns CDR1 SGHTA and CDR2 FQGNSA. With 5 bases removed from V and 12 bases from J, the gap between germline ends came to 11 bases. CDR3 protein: CASSLLGPQFF. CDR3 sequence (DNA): TGTGCCAGCAGCCTTCTTGGCCCGCAGTTCTTC.

CDR3 loop: CASSKPQGSASYNEQFF. The CDR3 bases are TGTGCCAGTAGTAAACCACAGGGGTCCGCATCCTACAATGAGCAGTTCTTC. The V gene is TRBV19, the J gene TRBJ2-1; 7 bases are a match to TRBD1. V lost 4 bases to trimming and J lost 1 base; unmatched junction nucleotides: 10. The CDR3 is made up of 17 amino acids. CDR1 is LNHDA, CDR2 SQIVND, per germline (reference sequence).

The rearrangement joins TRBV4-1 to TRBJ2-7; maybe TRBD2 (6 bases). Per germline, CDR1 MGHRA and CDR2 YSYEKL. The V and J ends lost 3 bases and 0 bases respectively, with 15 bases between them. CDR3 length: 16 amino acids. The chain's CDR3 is CASSHIPSAFSYEQYF. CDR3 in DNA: TGCGCCAGCAGCCACATTCCTAGCGCTTTCTCCTACGAGCAGTACTTC.

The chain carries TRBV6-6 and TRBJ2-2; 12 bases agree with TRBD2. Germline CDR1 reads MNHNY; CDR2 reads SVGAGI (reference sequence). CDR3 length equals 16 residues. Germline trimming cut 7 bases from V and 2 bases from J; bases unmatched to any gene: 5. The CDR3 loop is CASIPGLAGNTGELFF. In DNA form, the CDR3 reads TGTGCCAGCATACCCGGACTAGCGGGAAACACCGGGGAGCTGTTTTTT.

The CDR3 bases are TGTGCCTGGAGCAACAGGAAGATTTACAATGAGCAGTTCTTC. This encodes CAWSNRKIYNEQFF. This sequence joins TRBV30 and TRBJ2-1; weak D call: TRBD1 (5 bases). CDR1 is GTSNPN and CDR2 is SVGIG in the germline V gene (reference sequence). V lost 3 bases and J 4 bases, leaving 13 bases between the germline ends. The CDR3 has 14 amino acids.

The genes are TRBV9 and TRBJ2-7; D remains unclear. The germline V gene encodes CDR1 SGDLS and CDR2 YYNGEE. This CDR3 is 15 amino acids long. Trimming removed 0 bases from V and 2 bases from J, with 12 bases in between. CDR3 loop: CASSVVGSQTYEQYF. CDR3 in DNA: TGTGCCAGCAGCGTAGTCGGTAGCCAGACCTACGAGCAGTACTTC.

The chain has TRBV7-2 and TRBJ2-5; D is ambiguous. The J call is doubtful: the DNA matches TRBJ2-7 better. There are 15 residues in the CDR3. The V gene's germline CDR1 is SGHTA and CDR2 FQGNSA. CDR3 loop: CASSLGLTFSYEQYF. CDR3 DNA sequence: TGTGCCAGCAGCTTAGGACTCACCTTCTCCTACGAGCAGTACTTC.

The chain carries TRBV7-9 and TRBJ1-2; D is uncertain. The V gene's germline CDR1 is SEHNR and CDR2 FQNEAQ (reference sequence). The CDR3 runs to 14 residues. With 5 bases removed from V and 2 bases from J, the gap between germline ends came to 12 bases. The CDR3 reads CASSPPGSNYGYTF. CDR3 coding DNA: TGTGCCAGCAGCCCGCCGGGTTCCAACTATGGCTACACCTTC.

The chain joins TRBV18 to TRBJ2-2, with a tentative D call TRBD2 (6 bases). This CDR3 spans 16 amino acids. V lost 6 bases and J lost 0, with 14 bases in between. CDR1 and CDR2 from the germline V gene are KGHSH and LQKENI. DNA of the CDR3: TGTGCCAGCTCGCCCACTAGCCTCGCGAACACCGGGGAGCTGTTTTTT. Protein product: CASSPTSLANTGELFF.

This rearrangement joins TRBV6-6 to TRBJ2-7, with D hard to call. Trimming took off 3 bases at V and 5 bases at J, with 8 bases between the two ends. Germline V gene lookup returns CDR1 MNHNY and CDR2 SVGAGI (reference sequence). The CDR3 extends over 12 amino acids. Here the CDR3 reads CASSYSVNEQYF. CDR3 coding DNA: TGTGCCAGCAGTTATTCGGTAAACGAGCAGTACTTC.

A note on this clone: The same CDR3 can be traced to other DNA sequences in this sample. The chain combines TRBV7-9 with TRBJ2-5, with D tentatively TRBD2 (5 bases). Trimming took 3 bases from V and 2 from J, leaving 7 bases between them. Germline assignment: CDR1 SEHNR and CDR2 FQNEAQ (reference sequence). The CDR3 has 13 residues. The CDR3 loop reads CASSLDSQETQYF. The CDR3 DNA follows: TGTGCCAGCAGCTTGGACTCTCAAGAGACCCAGTACTTC. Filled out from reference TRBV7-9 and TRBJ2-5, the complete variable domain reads DTGVSQNPRHKITKRGQNVTFRCDPISEHNRLYWYRQTLGQGPEFLTYFQNEAQLEKSRLLSDRFSAERPKGSFSTLEIQRTEQGDSAMYLCASSLDSQETQYFGPGTRLLVL.

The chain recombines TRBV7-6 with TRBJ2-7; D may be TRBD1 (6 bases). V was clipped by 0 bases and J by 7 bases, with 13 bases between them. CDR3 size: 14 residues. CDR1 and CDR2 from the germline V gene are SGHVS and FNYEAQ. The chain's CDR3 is CASSLAAGAREQYF. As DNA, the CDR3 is TGTGCCAGCAGCTTAGCGGCAGGGGCAAGGGAGCAGTACTTC.

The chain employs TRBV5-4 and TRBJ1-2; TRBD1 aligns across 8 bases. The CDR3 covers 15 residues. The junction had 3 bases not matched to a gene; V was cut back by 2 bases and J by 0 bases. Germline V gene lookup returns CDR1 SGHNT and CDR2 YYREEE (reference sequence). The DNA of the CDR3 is TGTGCCAGCAGCTTCGGGACAGGCACTAACTATGGCTACACCTTC. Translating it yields CASSFGTGTNYGYTF.

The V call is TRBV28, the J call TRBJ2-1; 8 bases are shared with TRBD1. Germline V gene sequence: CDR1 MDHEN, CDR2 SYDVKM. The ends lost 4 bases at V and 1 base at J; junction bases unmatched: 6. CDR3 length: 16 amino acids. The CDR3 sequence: CASSSGGQGSYNEQFF. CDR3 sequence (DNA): TGTGCCAGCAGTTCCGGTGGACAGGGATCCTACAATGAGCAGTTCTTC.